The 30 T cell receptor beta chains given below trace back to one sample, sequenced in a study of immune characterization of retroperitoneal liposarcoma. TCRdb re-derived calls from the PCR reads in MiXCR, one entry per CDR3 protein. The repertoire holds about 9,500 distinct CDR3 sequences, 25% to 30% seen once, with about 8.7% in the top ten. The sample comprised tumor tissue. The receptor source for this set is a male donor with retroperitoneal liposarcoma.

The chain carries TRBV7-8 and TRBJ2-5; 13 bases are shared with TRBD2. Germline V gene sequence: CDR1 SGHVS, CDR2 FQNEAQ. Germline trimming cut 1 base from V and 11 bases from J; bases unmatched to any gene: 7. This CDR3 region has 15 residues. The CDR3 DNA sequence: TGTGCCAGCAGCTTAGGACTAGCGGGAGGCGGAGAGCAGTACTTC. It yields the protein CASSLGLAGGGEQYF.

CDR3 bases: TGTGCCAGCAGTTTAAAGGGTACTTCGATGGCTTTCTTT. As protein: CASSLKGTSMAFF. The genes are TRBV12-3 or TRBV12-4 and TRBJ1-1; D ambiguous. CDR3 size: 13 residues. The ends were cut back, 2 bases at V and 11 bases at J, with 15 bases in the middle.

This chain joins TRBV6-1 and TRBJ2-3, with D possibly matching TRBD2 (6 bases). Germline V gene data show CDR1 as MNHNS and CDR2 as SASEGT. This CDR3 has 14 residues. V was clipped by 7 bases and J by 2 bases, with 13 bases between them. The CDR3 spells CASTLRGATDTQYF. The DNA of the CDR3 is TGTGCCAGCACCCTACGCGGGGCCACAGATACGCAGTATTTT.

CDR3 sequence (DNA): TGTGCCAGCAGGGGGGGAGGCGGTGGCACAGATACGCAGTATTTT. It specifies CASRGGGGGTDTQYF. The chain links TRBV11-2 to TRBJ2-3, with D perhaps TRBD2 (6 bases). CDR3 length equals 15 residues. V was shortened by 6 bases and J by 1 base, with 14 bases between the two germline ends. Per germline, CDR1 SGHAT and CDR2 FQNNGV.

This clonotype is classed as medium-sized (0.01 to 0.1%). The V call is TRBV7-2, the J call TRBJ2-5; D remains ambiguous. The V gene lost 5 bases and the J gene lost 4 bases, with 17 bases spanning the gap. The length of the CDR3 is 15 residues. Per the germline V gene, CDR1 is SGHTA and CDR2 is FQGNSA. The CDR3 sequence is CASSGELGVGETQYF. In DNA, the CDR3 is TGTGCCAGCAGCGGCGAGCTGGGTGTGGGAGAGACCCAGTACTTC.

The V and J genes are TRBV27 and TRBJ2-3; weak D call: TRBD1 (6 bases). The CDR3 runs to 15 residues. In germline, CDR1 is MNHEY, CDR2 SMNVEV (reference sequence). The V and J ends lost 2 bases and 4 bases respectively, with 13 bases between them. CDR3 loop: CASSLRKAGADTQYF. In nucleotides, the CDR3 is TGTGCCAGCAGTTTAAGAAAGGCAGGGGCAGATACGCAGTATTTT.

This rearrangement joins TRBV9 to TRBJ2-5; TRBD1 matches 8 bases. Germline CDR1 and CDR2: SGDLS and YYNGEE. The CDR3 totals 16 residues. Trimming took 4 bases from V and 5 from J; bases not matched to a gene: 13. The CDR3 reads CASSSRDRTTGETQYF. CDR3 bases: TGTGCCAGCAGCTCCCGGGACAGGACTACAGGGGAGACCCAGTACTTC.

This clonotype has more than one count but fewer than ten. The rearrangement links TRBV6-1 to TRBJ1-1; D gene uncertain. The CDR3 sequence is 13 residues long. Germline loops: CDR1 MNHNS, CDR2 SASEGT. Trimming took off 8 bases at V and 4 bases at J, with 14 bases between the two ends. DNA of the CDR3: TGTGCCAGCGTACAGTCCCTGGGCACTGAAGCTTTCTTT. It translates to CASVQSLGTEAFF.

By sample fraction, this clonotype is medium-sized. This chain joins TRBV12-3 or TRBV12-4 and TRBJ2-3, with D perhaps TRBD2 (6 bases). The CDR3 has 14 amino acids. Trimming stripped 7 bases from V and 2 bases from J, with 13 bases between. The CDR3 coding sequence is TGTGCCAGCACCTTGGGGGGAACCACAGATACGCAGTATTTT. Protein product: CASTLGGTTDTQYF.

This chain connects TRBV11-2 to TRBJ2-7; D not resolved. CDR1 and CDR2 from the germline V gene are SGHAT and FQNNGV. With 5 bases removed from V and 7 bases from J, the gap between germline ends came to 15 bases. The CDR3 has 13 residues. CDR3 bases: TGTGCCAGCAGCCCACCCAGGTGGGGTGAGCAGTACTTC. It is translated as CASSPPRWGEQYF.

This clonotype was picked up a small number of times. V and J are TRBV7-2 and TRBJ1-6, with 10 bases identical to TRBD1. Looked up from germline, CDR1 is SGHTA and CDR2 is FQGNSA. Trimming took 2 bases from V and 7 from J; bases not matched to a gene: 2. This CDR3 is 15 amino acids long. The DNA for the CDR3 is TGTGCCAGCAGCTTATTGACAGGGGGCAATTCACCCCTCCACTTT. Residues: CASSLLTGGNSPLHF. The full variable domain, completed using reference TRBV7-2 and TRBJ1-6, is GAGVSQSPSNKVTEKGKDVELRCDPISGHTALYWYRQSLGQGLEFLIYFQGNSAPDKSGLPSDRFSAERTGGSVSTLTIQRTQQEDSAVYLCASSLLTGGNSPLHFGNGTRLTVT.

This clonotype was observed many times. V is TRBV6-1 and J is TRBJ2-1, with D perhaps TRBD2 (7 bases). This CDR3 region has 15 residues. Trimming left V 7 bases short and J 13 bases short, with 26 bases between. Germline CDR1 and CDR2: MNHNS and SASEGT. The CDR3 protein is CASTGHREGQETQFF. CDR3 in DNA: TGTGCCAGCACGGGCCACAGGGAGGGCCAAGAGACCCAGTTCTTC.

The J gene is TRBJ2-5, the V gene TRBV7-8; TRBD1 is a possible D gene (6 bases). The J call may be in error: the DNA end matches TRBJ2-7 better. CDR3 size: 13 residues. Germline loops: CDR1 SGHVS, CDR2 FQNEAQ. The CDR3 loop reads CASSSGDNYEQYF. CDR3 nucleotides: TGTGCCAGCAGCTCCGGGGACAACTACGAGCAGTACTTC.

CDR3 coding DNA: TGTGCCAGCAGTTACTCTCGGGGCACCGGGGAGCTGTTTTTT. It specifies CASSYSRGTGELFF. This chain uses TRBV6-5 with TRBJ2-2, with D possibly matching TRBD2 (5 bases). This CDR3 has 14 residues. Trimming left V 0 bases short and J 4 bases short, with 6 bases between. Germline-derived CDR1 and CDR2 are MNHEY and SVGAGI.

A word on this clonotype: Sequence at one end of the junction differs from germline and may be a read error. CDR3 in DNA: TGCGCCAGCAGCCAACAGAAAGGGAACGAGCAGTTCTTC. Protein sequence: CASSQQKGNEQFF. The chain combines TRBV7-2 with TRBJ2-1; no clear D. Germline loops: CDR1 SGHTA, CDR2 FQGNSA. The CDR3 extends over 13 amino acids. The full variable domain, its missing parts supplied by reference TRBV7-2 and TRBJ2-1, is GAGVSQSPSNKVTEKGKDVELRCDPISGHTALYWYRQSLGQGLEFLIYFQGNSAPDKSGLPSDRFSAERTGGSVSTLTIQRTQQEDSAVYLCASSQQKGNEQFFGPGTRLTVL.

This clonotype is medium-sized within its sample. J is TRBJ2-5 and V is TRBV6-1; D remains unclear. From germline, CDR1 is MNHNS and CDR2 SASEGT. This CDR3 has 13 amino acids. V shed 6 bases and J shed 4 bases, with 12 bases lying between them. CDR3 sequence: CASSWGIRETQYF. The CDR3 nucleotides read TGTGCCAGCAGCTGGGGTATCCGAGAGACCCAGTACTTC.

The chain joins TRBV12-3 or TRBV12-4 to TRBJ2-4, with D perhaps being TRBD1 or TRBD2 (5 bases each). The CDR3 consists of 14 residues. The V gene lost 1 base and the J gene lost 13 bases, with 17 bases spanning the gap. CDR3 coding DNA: TGTGCCAGCAGTTTAGGGGGGACCTACAATGAGCAGTACTTC. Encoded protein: CASSLGGTYNEQYF.

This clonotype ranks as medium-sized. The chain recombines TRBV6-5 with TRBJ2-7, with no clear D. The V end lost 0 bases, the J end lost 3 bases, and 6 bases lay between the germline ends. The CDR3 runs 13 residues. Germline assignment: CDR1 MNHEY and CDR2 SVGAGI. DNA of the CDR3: TGTGCCAGCAGTTACTCACCAAGCTACGAGCAGTACTTC. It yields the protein CASSYSPSYEQYF.

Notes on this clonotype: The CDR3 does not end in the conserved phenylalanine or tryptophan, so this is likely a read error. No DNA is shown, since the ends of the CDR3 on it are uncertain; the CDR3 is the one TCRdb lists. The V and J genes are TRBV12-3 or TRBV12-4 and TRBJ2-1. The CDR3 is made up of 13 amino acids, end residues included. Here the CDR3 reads CASSLANPGEQCI.

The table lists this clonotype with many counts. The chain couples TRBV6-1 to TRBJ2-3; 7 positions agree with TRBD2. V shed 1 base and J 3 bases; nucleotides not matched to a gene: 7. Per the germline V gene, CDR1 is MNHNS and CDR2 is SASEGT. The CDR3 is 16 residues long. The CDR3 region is CASSEGWAGVTDTQYF. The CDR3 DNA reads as TGTGCCAGCAGTGAAGGTTGGGCGGGAGTGACAGATACGCAGTATTTT.

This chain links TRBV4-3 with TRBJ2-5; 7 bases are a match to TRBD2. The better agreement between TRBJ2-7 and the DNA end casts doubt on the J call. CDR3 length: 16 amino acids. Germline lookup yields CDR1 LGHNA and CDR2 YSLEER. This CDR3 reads CASSQDIARERYEQYF. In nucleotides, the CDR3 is TGCGCCAGCAGCCAAGATATAGCGCGGGAGCGCTACGAGCAGTACTTC.

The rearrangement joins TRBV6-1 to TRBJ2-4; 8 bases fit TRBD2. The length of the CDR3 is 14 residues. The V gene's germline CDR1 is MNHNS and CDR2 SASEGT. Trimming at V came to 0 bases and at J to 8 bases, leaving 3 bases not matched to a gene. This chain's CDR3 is CASSEALGGDIQYF. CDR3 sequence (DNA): TGTGCCAGCAGTGAAGCACTCGGGGGGGACATTCAGTACTTC.

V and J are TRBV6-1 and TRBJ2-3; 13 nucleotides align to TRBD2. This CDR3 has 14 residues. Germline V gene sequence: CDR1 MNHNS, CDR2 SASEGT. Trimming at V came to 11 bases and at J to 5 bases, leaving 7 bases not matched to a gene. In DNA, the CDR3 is TGTGCCGGAAGACTAGCGGGGGGAGGAGATACGCAGTATTTT. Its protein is CAGRLAGGGDTQYF.

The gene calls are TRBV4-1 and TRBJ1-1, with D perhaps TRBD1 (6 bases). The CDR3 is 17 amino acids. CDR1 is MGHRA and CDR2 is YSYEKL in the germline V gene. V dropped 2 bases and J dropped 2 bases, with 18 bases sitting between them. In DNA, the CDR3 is TGCGCCAGCAGCCAAAACAGGGCGATCGCTTCTAACACTGAAGCTTTCTTT. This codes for CASSQNRAIASNTEAFF.

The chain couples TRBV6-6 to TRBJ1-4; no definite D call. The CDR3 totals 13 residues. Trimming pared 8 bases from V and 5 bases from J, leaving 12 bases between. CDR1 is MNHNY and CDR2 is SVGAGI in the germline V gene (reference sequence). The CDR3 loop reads CASRGGLNEKLFF. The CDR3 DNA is TGTGCCAGCCGTGGAGGGTTAAATGAAAAACTGTTTTTT.

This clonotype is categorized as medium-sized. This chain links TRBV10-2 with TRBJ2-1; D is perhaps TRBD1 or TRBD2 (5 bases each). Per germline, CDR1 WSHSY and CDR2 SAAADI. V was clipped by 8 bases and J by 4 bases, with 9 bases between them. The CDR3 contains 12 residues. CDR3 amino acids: CASYEGYNEQFF. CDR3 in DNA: TGCGCCAGCTACGAGGGGTACAATGAGCAGTTCTTC.

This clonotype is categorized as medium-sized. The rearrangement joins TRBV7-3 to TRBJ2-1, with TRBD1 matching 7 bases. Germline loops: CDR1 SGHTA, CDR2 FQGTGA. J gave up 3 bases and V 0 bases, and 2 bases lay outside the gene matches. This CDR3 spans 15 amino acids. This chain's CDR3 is CASSLTGTDYNEQFF. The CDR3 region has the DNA TGTGCCAGCAGCTTAACAGGGACAGACTACAATGAGCAGTTCTTC.

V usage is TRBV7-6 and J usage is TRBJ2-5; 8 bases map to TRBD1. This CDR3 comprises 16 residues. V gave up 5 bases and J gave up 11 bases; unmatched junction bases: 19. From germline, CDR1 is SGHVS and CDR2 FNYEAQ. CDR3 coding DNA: TGTGCCAGCAGCCCACGACAGGGGAGCTCCTACAATGAGCAGTACTTC. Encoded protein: CASSPRQGSSYNEQYF.

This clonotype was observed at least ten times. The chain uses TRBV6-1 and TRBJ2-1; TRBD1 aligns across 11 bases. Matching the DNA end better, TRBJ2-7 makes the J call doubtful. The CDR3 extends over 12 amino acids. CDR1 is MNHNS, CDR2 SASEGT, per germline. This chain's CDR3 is CATADRGHEQYF. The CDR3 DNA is TGTGCCACCGCGGACAGGGGGCATGAGCAGTACTTC.

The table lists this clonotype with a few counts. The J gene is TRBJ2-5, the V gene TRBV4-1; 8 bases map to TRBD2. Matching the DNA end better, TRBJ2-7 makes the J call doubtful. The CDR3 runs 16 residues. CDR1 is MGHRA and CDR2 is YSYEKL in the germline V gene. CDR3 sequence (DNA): TGCGCCAGCAGCCAAGAGTCCGACCTAGCGGGCTACGAGCAGTACTTC. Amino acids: CASSQESDLAGYEQYF.